The following is a TCR beta chain sequence with its context. The data were taken from a study of cytomegalovirus exposure and HLA in healthy donors. Overall study: The study's early data release held 75 million to 95 million unique TCRs from HLA-typed donors.

The PCR was carried out with 60 Vbeta primers and 13 Jbeta primers. Method: immunoSEQ multiplex PCR; TCRdb's copy keeps in-frame clones and lacks some. The table has 65,000 to 90,000 clones, more than 65% seen once. Trimming took 4 bases from V and 4 from J, leaving 4 bases between them. Germline CDR1 and CDR2: GTSNPN and SVGIG (reference sequence). This CDR3 has 10 residues. Sequenced input: PBMCs. This TCR came from a woman aged 40-49 years in good health and CMV-seropositive. The chain couples TRBV30 to TRBJ1-1; no definite D call. As DNA, the CDR3 is TGTGCCTGGACCTCCACTGAAGCTTTCTTT. Translation gives CAWTSTEAFF. Full variable domain (rest looked up from reference TRBV30 and TRBJ1-1): SQTIHQWPATLVQPVGSPLSLECTVEGTSNPNLYWYRQAAGRGLQLLFYSVGIGQISSEVPQNLSASRPQDRQFILSSKKLLLSDSGFYLCAWTSTEAFFGQGTRLTVV.